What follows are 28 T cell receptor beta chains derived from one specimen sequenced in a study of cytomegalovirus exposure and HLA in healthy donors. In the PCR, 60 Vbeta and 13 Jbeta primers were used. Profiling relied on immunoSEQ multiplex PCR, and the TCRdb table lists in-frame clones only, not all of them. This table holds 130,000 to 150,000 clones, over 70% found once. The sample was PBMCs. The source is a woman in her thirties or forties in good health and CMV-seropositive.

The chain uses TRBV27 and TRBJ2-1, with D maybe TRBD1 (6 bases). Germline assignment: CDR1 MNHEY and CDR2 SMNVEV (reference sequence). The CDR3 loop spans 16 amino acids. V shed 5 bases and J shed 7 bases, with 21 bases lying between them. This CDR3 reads CASSPNLGARGNEQFF. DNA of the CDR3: TGTGCCAGCAGTCCTAATCTGGGGGCGAGGGGGAATGAGCAGTTCTTC.

CDR3 in amino acids: CASSLIERDTEAFF. The CDR3 coding sequence is TGTGCCAGCAGCTTAATCGAGAGGGACACTGAAGCTTTCTTT. The chain joins TRBV5-4 to TRBJ1-1; the D is unclear. Trimming stripped 2 bases from V and 3 bases from J, with 11 bases between. Germline V gene sequence: CDR1 SGHNT, CDR2 YYREEE (reference sequence). This CDR3 has 14 amino acids.

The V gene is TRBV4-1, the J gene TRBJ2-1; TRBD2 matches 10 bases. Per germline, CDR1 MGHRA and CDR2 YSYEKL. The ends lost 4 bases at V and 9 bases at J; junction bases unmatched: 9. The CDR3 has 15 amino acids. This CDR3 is CASSLGAGGLSEQFF. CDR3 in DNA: TGCGCCAGCAGCCTGGGAGCGGGGGGGCTCAGTGAGCAGTTCTTC.

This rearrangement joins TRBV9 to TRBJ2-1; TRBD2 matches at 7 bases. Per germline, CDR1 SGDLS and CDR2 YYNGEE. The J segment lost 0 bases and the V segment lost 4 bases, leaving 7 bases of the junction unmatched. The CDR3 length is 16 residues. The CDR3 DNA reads TGTGCCAGCAGCCACCCCGGGGGGAGCTCCTACAATGAGCAGTTCTTC. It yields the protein CASSHPGGSSYNEQFF.

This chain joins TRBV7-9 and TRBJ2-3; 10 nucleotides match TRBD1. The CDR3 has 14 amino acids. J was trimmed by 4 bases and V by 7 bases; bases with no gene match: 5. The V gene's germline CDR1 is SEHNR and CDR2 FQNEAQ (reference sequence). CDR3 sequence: CASTRTGGPDTQYF. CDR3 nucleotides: TGTGCCAGCACGCGGACAGGGGGACCAGATACGCAGTATTTT.

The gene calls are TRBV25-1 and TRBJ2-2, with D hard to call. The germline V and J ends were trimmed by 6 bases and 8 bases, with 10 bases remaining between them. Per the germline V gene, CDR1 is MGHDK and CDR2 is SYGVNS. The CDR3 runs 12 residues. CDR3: CASRSEVGELFF. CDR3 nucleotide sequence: TGTGCCAGCAGGTCAGAGGTTGGGGAGCTGTTTTTT.

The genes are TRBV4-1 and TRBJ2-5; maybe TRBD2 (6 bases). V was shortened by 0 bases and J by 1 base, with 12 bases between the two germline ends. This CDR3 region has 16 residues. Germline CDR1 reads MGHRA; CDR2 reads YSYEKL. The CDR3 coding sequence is TGCGCCAGCAGCCAAGATGTAGCTAGCGCCCAAGAGACCCAGTACTTC. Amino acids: CASSQDVASAQETQYF.

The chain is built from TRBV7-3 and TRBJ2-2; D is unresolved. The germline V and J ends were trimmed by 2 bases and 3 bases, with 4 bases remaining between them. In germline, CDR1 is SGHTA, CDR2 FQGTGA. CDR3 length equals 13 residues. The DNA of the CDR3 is TGTGCCAGCAGCTTACCCTACACCGGGGAGCTGTTTTTT. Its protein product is CASSLPYTGELFF.

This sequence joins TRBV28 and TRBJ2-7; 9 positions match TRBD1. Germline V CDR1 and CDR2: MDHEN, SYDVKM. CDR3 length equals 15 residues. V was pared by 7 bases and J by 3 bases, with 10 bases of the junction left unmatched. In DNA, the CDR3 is TGTGCCAGCACGGGTCGGGACAGGGTCCTCTACGAGCAGTACTTC. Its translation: CASTGRDRVLYEQYF.

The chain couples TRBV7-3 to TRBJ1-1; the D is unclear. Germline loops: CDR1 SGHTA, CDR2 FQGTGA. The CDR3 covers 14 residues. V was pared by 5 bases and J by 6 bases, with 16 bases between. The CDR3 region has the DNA TGTGCCAGCAGCCGCGTGTCAGGCATTTCTGAAGCTTTCTTT. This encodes CASSRVSGISEAFF.

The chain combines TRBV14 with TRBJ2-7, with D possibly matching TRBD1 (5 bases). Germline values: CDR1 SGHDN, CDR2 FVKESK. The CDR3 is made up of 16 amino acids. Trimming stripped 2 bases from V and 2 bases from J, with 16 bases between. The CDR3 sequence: CASSQPDFTGAYEQYF. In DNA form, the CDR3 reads TGTGCCAGCAGCCAACCTGATTTTACAGGAGCCTACGAGCAGTACTTC.

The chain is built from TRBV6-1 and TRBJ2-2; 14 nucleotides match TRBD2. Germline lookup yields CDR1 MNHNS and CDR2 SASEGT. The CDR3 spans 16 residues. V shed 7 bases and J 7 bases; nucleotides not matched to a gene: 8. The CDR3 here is CASTEGLAGDGGELFF. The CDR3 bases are TGTGCCAGCACTGAGGGACTAGCGGGGGATGGCGGGGAGCTGTTTTTT.

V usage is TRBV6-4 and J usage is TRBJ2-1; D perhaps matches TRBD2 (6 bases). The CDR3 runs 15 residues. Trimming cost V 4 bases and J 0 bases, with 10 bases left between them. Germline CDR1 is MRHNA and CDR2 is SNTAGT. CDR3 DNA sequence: TGTGCCAGCAGTGTGGAGGGGAGCTCCTACAATGAGCAGTTCTTC. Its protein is CASSVEGSSYNEQFF.

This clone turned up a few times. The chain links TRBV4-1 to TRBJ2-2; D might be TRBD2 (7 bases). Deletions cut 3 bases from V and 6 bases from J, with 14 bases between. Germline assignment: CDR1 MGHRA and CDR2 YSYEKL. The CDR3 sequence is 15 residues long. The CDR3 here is CASSQGGRSAGELFF. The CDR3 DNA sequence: TGCGCCAGCAGCCAGGGGGGGCGGTCGGCCGGGGAGCTGTTTTTT.

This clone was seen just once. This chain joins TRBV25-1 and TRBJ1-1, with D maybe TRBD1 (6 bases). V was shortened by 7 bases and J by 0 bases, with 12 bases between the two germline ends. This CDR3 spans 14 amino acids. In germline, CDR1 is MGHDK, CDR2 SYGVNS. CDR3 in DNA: TGTGCCAGCAAAGAAACAGGGCTGAACACTGAAGCTTTCTTT. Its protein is CASKETGLNTEAFF.

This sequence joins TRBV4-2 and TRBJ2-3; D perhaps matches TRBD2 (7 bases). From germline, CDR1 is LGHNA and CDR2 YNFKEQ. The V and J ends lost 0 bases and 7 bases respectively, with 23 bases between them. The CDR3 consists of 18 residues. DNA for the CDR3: TGTGCCAGCAGCCAAGATAAGGGGGGAGGGACCCCCCGAAATACGCAGTATTTT. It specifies CASSQDKGGGTPRNTQYF.

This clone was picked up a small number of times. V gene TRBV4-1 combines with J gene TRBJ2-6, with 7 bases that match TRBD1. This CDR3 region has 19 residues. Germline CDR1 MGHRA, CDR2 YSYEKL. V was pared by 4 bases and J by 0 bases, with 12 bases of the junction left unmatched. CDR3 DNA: TGCGCCAGCAGCCCGTTTCCAGGACAGGACACCTCTGGGGCCAACGTCCTGACTTTC. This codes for CASSPFPGQDTSGANVLTF.

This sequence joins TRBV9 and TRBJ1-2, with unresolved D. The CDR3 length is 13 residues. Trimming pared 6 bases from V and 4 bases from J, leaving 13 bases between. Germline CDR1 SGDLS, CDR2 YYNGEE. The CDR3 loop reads CASTTGFSYGYTF. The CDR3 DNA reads TGTGCCAGCACTACGGGATTCAGCTATGGCTACACCTTC.

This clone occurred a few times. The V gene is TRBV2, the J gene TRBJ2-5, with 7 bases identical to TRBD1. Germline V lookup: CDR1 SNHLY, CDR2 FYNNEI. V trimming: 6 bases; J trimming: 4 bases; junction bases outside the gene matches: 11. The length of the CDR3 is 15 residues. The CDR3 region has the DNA TGTGCCAGCAGGGGACGTAGACAGGGCGGAGAGACCCAGTACTTC. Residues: CASRGRRQGGETQYF.

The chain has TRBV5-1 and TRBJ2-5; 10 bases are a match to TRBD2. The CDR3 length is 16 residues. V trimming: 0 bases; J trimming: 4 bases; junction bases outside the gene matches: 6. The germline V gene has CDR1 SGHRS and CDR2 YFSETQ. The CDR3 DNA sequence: TGCGCCAGCAGCTTGGAGACTAGCGGGCGGGGAGAGACCCAGTACTTC. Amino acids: CASSLETSGRGETQYF.

The CDR3 sequence is CASSSPTGATPYEQYF. The CDR3 DNA follows: TGTGCCAGCAGCTCTCCGACAGGGGCCACCCCCTACGAGCAGTACTTC. V and J are TRBV7-9 and TRBJ2-7, with TRBD1 matching over 8 bases. The CDR3 contains 16 residues. V dropped 4 bases and J dropped 2; count of bases not matched to a gene: 10. The germline V gene has CDR1 SEHNR and CDR2 FQNEAQ (reference sequence).

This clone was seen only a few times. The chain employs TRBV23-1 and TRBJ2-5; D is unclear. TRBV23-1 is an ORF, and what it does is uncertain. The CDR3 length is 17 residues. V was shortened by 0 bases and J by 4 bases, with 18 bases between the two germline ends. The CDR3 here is CASSQSSSSFLRETQYF. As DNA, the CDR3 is TGCGCCAGCAGTCAATCGAGTAGTTCTTTTCTGCGAGAGACCCAGTACTTC.

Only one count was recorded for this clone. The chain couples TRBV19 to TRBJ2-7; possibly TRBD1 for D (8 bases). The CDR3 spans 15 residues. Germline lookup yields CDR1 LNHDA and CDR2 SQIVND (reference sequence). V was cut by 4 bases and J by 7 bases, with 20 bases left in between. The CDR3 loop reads CASSTSGTGVREQYF. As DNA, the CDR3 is TGTGCCAGTAGTACGAGCGGGACAGGTGTTAGAGAGCAGTACTTC.

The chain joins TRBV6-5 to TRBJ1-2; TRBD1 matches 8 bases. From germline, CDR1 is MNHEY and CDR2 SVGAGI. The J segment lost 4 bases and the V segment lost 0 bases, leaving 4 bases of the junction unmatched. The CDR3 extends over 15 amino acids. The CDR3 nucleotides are TGTGCCAGCAGTTACTCACCAGGGGGCCGCTATGGCTACACCTTC. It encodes CASSYSPGGRYGYTF.

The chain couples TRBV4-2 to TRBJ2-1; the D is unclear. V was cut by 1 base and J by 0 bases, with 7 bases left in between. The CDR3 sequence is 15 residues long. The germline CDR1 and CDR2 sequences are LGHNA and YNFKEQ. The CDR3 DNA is TGTGCCAGCAGCCAAGGGCTTGCCTCCTACAATGAGCAGTTCTTC. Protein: CASSQGLASYNEQFF.

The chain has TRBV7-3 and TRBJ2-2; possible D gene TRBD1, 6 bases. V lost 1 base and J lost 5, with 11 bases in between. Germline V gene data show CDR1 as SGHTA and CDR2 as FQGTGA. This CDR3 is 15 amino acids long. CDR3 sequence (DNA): TGTGCCAGCAGCTTAAACTCAGGGGTTACCGGGGAGCTGTTTTTT. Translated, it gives CASSLNSGVTGELFF.

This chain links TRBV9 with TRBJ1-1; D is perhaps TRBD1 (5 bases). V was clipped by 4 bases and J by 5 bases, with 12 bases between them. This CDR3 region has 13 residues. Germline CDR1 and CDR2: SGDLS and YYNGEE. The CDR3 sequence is CASSLTGGTEAFF. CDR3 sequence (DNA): TGTGCCAGCAGCCTTACGGGGGGGACTGAAGCTTTCTTT.

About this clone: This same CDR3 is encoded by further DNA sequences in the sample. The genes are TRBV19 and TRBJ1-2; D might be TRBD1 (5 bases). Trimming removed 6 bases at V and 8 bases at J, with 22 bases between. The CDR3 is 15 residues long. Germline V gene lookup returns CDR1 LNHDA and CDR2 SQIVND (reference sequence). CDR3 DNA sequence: TGTGCCAGTAGAGCGGGGCAGAGGTTGAAGAGAGGCTACACCTTC. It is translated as CASRAGQRLKRGYTF. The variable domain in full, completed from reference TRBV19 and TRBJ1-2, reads DGGITQSPKYLFRKEGQNVTLSCEQNLNHDAMYWYRQDPGQGLRLIYYSQIVNDFQKGDIAEGYSVSREKKESFPLTVTSAQKNPTAFYLCASRAGQRLKRGYTFGSGTRLTVV.